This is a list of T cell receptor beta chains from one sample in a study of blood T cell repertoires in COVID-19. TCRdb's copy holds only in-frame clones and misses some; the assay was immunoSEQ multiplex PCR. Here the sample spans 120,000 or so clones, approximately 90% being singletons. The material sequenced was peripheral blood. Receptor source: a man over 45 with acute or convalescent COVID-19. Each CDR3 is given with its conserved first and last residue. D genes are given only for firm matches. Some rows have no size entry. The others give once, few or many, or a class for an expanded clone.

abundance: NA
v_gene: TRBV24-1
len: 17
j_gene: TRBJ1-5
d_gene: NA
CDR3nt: TGTGCCACCAGTGATAAGGAATCGGCGGGGAGCAATCAGCCCCAGCATTTT
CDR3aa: CATSDKESAGSNQPQHF

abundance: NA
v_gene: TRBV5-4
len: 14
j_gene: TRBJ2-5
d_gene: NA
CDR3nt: TGTGCCAGCAGCTTTAACAGGGGAGGCGAGACCCAGTACTTC
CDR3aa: CASSFNRGGETQYF

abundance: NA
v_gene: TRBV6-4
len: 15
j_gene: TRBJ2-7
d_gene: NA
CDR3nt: TGTGCCAGCAGTGACTCCTTGGGCGGGACCTACGAGCAGTACTTC
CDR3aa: CASSDSLGGTYEQYF

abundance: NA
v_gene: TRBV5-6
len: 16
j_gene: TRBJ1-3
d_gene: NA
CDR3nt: TGTGCCAGCAGCGACAGGACGAGGAGCTCTGGAAACACCATATATTTT
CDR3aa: CASSDRTRSSGNTIYF

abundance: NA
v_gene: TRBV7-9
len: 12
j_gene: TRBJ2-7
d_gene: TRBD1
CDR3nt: TGTGCCAGCAGCTACCCGGGACAGGGAGGTTACTTC
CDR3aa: CASSYPGQGGYF

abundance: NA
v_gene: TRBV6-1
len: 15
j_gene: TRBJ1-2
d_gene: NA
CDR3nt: TGTGCCAGCAGTGAATGGGCAGGTCCTAACTATGGCTACACCTTC
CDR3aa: CASSEWAGPNYGYTF

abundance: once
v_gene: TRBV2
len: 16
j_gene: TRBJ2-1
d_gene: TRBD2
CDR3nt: TGTGCCAGCAGCGCCGGCGCACTAGCGGGTCGAATGAAGCAGTTCTTC
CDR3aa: CASSAGALAGRMKQFF

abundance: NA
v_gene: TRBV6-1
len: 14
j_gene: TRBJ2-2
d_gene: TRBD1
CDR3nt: TGTGCCAGCAGTCAAAGGACAGGGCCCGGGGAGCTGTTTTTT
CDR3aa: CASSQRTGPGELFF

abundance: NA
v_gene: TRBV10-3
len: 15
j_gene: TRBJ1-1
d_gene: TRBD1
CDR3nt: TGTGCCATCAGTGAGCTGGGACAGGGAAACACTGAAGCTTTCTTT
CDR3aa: CAISELGQGNTEAFF

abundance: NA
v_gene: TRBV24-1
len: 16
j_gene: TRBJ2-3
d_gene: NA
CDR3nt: TGTGCCACCAGTGACCAGAGACCCGGGGGAACAGATACGCAGTATTTT
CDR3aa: CATSDQRPGGTDTQYF

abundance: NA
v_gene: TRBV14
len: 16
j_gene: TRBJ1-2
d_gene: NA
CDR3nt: TGTGCCAGCAGCCACCCGGCCGGACAGTCAAACTATGGCTACACCTTC
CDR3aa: CASSHPAGQSNYGYTF

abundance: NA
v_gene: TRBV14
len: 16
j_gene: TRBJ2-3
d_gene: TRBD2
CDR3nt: TGTGCCAGCAGCCGAGGGACTAGCGGGAACCTGGATACGCAGTATTTT
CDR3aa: CASSRGTSGNLDTQYF

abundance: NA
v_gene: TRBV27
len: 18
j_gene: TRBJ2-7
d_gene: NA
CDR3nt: TGTGCCAGCAGTTTATCCTACAGGGCCGGCGGAGGATCCTACGAGCAGTACTTC
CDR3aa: CASSLSYRAGGGSYEQYF

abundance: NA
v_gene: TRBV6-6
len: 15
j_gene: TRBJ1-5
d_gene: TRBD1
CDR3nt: TGTGCCAGCAGTTACGGCGGGACAGGGGGTCAGCCCCAGCATTTT
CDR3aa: CASSYGGTGGQPQHF

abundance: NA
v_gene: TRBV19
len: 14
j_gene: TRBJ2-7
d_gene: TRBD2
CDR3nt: TGTGCCAGTAGCCGACTAGCGGGCACCTACGAGCAGTACTTC
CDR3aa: CASSRLAGTYEQYF

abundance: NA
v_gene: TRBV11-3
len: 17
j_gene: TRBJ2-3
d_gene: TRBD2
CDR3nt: TGTGCCAGCAGCCAAGGAGGACTAGGCATCCTCTTTGGTACGCAGTATTTT
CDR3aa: CASSQGGLGILFGTQYF

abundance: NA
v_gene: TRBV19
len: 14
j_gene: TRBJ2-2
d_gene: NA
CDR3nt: TGTGCCAGTAACGACAGGATATCATCCGGGGAGCTGTTTTTT
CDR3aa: CASNDRISSGELFF

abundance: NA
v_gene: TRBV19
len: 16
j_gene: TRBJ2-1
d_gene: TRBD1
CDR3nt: TGTGCCAGTAAACCCAATGACAGGGGCTCCTACAATGAGCAGTTCTTC
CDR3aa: CASKPNDRGSYNEQFF

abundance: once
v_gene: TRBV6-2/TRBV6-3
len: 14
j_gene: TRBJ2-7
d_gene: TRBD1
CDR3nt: TGTGCCAGCAGTTCCCACCGGGACAGCTACGAGCAGTACTTC
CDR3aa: CASSSHRDSYEQYF

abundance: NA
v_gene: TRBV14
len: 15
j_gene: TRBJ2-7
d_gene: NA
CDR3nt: TGTGCCAGCAGCCCTACTGGACAGCCTCCCTACGAGCAGTACTTC
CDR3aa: CASSPTGQPPYEQYF

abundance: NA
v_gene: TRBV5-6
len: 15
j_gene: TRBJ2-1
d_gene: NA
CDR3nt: TGTGCCAGCAGCTTGGGACTTTTCTCCTACAATGAGCAGTTCTTC
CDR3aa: CASSLGLFSYNEQFF

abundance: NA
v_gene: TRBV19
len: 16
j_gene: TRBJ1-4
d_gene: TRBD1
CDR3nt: TGTGCCAGTAGTATAAACACAGGGGAAGGTAATGAAAAACTGTTTTTT
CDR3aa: CASSINTGEGNEKLFF

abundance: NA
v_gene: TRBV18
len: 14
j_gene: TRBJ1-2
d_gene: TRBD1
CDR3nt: TGTGCCAGCTCACCAGAGAGACAGGGCCATGGCTACACCTTC
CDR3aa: CASSPERQGHGYTF

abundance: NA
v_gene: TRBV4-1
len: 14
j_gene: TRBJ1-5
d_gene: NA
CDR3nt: TGCGCCAGCAGCCAGGGGGGGCCAAATCAGCCCCAGCATTTT
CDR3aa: CASSQGGPNQPQHF

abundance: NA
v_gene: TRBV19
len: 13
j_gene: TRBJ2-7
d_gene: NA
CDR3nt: TGTGCCAGTAGTCAGGGCGGACACTACGAGCAGTACTTC
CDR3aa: CASSQGGHYEQYF

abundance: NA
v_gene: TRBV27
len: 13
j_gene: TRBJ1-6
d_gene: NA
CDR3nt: TGTGCCAGCAGTCCGCAGGCCGGTTCACCCCTCCACTTT
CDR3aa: CASSPQAGSPLHF

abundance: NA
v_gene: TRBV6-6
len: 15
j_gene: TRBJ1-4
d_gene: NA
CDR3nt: TGTGCCAGCAGTTACTCCGGGGGGGGCAATGAAAAACTGTTTTTT
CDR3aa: CASSYSGGGNEKLFF

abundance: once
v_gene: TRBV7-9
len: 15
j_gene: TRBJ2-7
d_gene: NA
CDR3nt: TGTGCCAGCAGCTCCCGAGGAAGGGGTTCCTACGAGCAGTACTTC
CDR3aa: CASSSRGRGSYEQYF

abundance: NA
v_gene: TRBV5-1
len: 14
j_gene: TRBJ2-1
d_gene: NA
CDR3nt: TGCGCCAGCAGCTTGGTACTAGCAGACAATGAGCAGTTCTTC
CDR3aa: CASSLVLADNEQFF

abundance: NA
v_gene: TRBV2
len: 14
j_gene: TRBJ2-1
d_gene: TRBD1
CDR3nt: TGTGCCAGCAGGAGGGGGCAACCCTACAATGAGCAGTTCTTC
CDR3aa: CASRRGQPYNEQFF

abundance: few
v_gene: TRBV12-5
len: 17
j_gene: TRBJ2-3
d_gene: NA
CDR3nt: TGTGCTAGTGGTTCCGGGGTCGTACCGACTAGCACAGATACGCAGTATTTT
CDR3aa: CASGSGVVPTSTDTQYF

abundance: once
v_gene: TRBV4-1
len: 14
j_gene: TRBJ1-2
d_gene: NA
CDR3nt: TGCGCCAGCAGCCAAGTCCTAGGACAACACGGCTACACCTTC
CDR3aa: CASSQVLGQHGYTF

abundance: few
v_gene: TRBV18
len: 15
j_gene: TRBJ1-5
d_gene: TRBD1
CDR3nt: TGTGCCAGCTCACCGGAGACAGGGGGAGGTCAGCCCCAGCATTTT
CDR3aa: CASSPETGGGQPQHF

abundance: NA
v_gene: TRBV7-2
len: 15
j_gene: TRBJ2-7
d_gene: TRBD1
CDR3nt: TGTGCCAGCACCGACTCCGGGACAGGATTCTACGAGCAGTACTTC
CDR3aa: CASTDSGTGFYEQYF

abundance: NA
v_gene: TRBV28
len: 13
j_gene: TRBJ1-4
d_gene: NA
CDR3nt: TGTGCCAGCAGTTCCGGACAACATGAAAAACTGTTTTTT
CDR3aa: CASSSGQHEKLFF